Sequencing of this TCR beta chain was carried out in a study of blood T cell repertoires in COVID-19 (dated by TCRdb to the early 2020s). Describing the broader study: Samples from collaborators originated in the United States, Italy and Spain and spanned both the acute and convalescent phases of COVID-19. The prospective study material was composed of cDNA or gDNA derived from T cells, B-cell-depleted T cells, or PBMCs. Subjects who had been exposed to COVID-19, were actively infected with it, or had recovered from it provided the deeply sampled blood TCRbeta repertoires that made up the dataset. The repertoires were released in a freely available public database meant as a resource for research on the immune response to SARS-CoV-2. The samples were drawn from two sources: the first 160 participants of the ongoing ImmuneRACE study, and over 1,000 subjects contributed by 6 global collaborators. The sample metadata nearly always contained a de-identified subject ID, COVID-19 status, age in years and sex. Where available, HLA class I and class II types were obtained from metadata supplied by the sample provider rather than from assay-based typing.

Cut back by 6 bases and 2 bases, the V and J ends lie 5 bases apart. From the germline V gene (reference sequence), CDR1 is MNHEY and CDR2 is SMNVEV. From the cysteine through the phenylalanine, the CDR3 covers 11 amino acids. The sequence is cut down to CDR3 DNA, 33 bases in frame from base 1. Collaborating institutions collected whole blood in K2EDTA tubes following their own protocols. For TCRbeta analysis, collaborator samples were shipped as frozen whole blood, as isolated PBMCs, or as DNA extracted from either sample type. Study-wide conclusions, independent of this receptor: Clinical and demographic metadata were provided uncurated, with the amount varying by source and participant.

About this clone: The antigen it recognizes is unknown. Base qualities are not provided; no much larger clone lies one nucleotide away.

TCRbeta CDR3 regions were amplified from genomic DNA using the immunoSEQ Assay, a bias-controlled multiplex PCR. Processing in the source paper ran as follows. The number of nucleated cells in each sample was estimated from the amplification of reference gene primers within the assay. Sequence reads were collapsed and filtered to measure the absolute abundance of every unique TCRbeta CDR3 rearrangement. For each sample, productive Simpson clonality was calculated as the square root of Simpson's diversity index across productive rearrangements. In its TCRdb copy, this immuneACCESS table keeps in-frame sequences only and misses some clones. Where compared with another copy, unresolved V genes explain less than half of these, and the others have no known cause. D and trimming were read from the DNA, whereas the V and J calls and clone size are those reported in that table. The sample data list fewer than 300,000 clones, and approximately 90% of these were observed just once. The ten largest account for roughly 0.8% of the sample.

The sequence was obtained from a young man with acute or convalescent COVID-19. Recombination joined TRBV27 with TRBJ2-7; a confident D gene designation cannot be given. Sequences were obtained from peripheral blood. The DNA reads as follows: TGTGCCAGCAGCTCCCCCTACGAGCAGTACTTC. Its protein product is CASSSPYEQYF.